Given below is one TCR beta chain in context. Trimming left V 5 bases short and J 0 bases short, with 5 bases between. The CDR3 is 12 residues long. Germline V CDR1 and CDR2: SGHTA, FQGNSA. Generated by immunoSEQ multiplex PCR, the TCRdb table keeps only in-frame clones and is missing some. The table shows 100,000 or so clones, with roughly 91% occurring only once. This record belongs to a study of T cell responses to AZD1222 COVID-19 vaccine. The V gene is TRBV7-2, the J gene TRBJ2-7; D gene unclear. This TCR came from an adult in good health. Sequenced here: peripheral blood, sampled on day 0 of AZD1222 vaccination. The CDR3 loop is CASSPGSYEQYF. CDR3 DNA sequence: TGTGCCAGCAGCCCGGGCTCCTACGAGCAGTACTTC.